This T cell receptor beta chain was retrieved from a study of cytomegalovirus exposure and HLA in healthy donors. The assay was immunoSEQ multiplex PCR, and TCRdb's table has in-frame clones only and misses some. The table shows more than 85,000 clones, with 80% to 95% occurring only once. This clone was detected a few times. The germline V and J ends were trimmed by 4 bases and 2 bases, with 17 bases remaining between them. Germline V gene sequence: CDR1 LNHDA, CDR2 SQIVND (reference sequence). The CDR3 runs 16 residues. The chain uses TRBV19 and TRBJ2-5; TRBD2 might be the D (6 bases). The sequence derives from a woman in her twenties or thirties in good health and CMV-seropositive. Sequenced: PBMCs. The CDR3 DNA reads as TGTGCCAGTAGTAGAGATAGCGGCTACGGACAAGAGACCCAGTACTTC. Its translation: CASSRDSGYGQETQYF. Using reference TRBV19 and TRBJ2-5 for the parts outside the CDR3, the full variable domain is DGGITQSPKYLFRKEGQNVTLSCEQNLNHDAMYWYRQDPGQGLRLIYYSQIVNDFQKGDIAEGYSVSREKKESFPLTVTSAQKNPTAFYLCASSRDSGYGQETQYFGPGTRLLVL.